This T cell receptor beta chain was documented in a study of blood T cells in healthy people across ages. The study, taken as a whole, reports: Estimates drawn from one million T cells were deemed to understate diversity. Getting older went along with TCR beta diversity per million T cells dropping roughly linearly. TCR beta diversity was tightly associated with the proportion of naive T cells.

As concerns this clonotype: Its specificity is not known.

CDR3 length: 15 residues. J was trimmed by 9 bases and V by 6 bases; bases with no gene match: 9. From germline, CDR1 is MDHEN and CDR2 SYDVKM. Sample-barcoded 5' priming and a J-beta primer mix drove a second PCR of 7 to 11 cycles. TCRdb processed the 5' RACE reads anew with MiXCR; each CDR3 protein has one entry. The table shows over 600,000 distinct CDR3 sequences, with around half occurring only once. Caucasian, healthy and from Russia, the donors were aged between roughly 6 and 95. The sequenced sample consisted of blood. This chain uses TRBV28 with TRBJ1-6, with 9 bases identical to TRBD1. This clonotype originated in an elderly man in good health. The CDR3 loop reads CASRLRDRVTSPLHF. In DNA form, the CDR3 reads TGTGCCAGCAGGCTCCGGGACAGGGTGACTTCACCCCTCCACTTT.